This T cell receptor beta chain was retrieved from a study of T cell clonality in common variable immunodeficiency. Turning to this clone: Its target is unknown. The missing CDR3 end, 3 residues past where the read stops, is filled in from the germline J gene.

There are 15 residues in the CDR3. V was cut by 6 bases and J by 5 bases, with 16 bases left in between. Germline-derived CDR1 and CDR2 are LNHDA and SQIVND (reference sequence). General study findings and limits: Compared with controls, CVID subjects had fewer shared TCRbeta clones. Fewer deletions and N-nucleotide insertions were reportedly seen in common variable immunodeficiency TCR beta sequences.

Diagnosis required reduced IgG, IgA and/or IgM with specific antibody deficiency. Control and CVID samples contributed equal amounts of genomic DNA. Assay: immunoSEQ multiplex PCR; the TCRdb copy retains only in-frame clones and omits some. The sample presents about 34,000 clones, none singletons. Sequencing used peripheral blood mononuclear cells. The genes are TRBV19 and TRBJ2-2, with D possibly called TRBD1 or TRBD2 (7 bases each). This sequence was found in a human donor with common variable immunodeficiency. The CDR3 DNA, read in part, is TGTGCCAGTAGGCGACAGGGAGGGATTACCGGGGAG. Translated: CASRRQGGITGE. The CDR3 in full is CASRRQGGITGELFF. Full variable domain (missing parts from reference TRBV19 and TRBJ2-2): DGGITQSPKYLFRKEGQNVTLSCEQNLNHDAMYWYRQDPGQGLRLIYYSQIVNDFQKGDIAEGYSVSREKKESFPLTVTSAQKNPTAFYLCASRRQGGITGELFFGEGSRLTVL.